This entry lists 25 T cell receptor beta chains sequenced from one sample in a study of T cell repertoires in cytomegalovirus infection. Each CDR3 protein is one row after TCRdb ran MiXCR on the reads. Here the sample spans hundreds of thousands of distinct CDR3 sequences, about 20% being singletons. The specimen sequenced was CD8+ T cells from PBMCs. The receptors were sampled from a human donor in good health (CMV status not recorded). Some clones in this sample may be carry-over from other donors' samples.

In this sample, this clonotype turned up a few times. V and J are TRBV2 and TRBJ2-1; either TRBD1 or TRBD2 may fit D (5 bases each). The CDR3 runs 12 residues. The ends were cut back, 9 bases at V and 5 bases at J, with 11 bases in the middle. Germline V gene sequence: CDR1 SNHLY, CDR2 FYNNEI. The CDR3 DNA sequence: TGTGCCAGTTGGGACGGAAACAATGAGCAGTTCTTC. Translation: CASWDGNNEQFF.

The CDR3 reads CASSHNSGGQPQHF. CDR3 sequence (DNA): TGCGCCAGCAGCCACAACTCAGGGGGTCAGCCCCAGCATTTT. This rearrangement joins TRBV4-1 to TRBJ1-5, with 7 bases aligning to TRBD1. This CDR3 has 14 residues. Germline CDR1 is MGHRA and CDR2 is YSYEKL. Trimming cost V 3 bases and J 6 bases; bases outside gene matches: 5.

There are many counts of this clonotype. J is TRBJ2-7 and V is TRBV11-2, with a weak D call TRBD1 (6 bases). The CDR3 extends over 17 amino acids. V lost 1 base, J lost 6 bases, and 22 bases lay in between. Germline assignment: CDR1 SGHAT and CDR2 FQNNGV. The CDR3 reads CASSLAAQGWYGLEQYF. The CDR3 nucleotides are TGTGCCAGCAGCTTAGCGGCACAGGGTTGGTACGGCCTCGAGCAGTACTTC.

V gene TRBV20-1 combines with J gene TRBJ2-7, with 11 nucleotides matching TRBD2. Germline CDR1 reads DFQATT; CDR2 reads SNEGSKA (reference sequence). This CDR3 is 15 amino acids long. J was trimmed by 2 bases and V by 5 bases; bases with no gene match: 8. The CDR3 bases are TGCAGTGCTCTGCAGACTAGCGGGGCTACCTACGAGCAGTACTTC. As protein: CSALQTSGATYEQYF.

This clonotype was counted ten times or more. This sequence joins TRBV7-6 and TRBJ1-3; D is undetermined. The V end lost 2 bases, the J end lost 0 bases, and 8 bases lay between the germline ends. The germline V gene encodes CDR1 SGHVS and CDR2 FNYEAQ. CDR3 length: 15 residues. The DNA of the CDR3 is TGTGCCAGCAGCTTACGGGAGAGCTCTGGAAACACCATATATTTT. Translation gives CASSLRESSGNTIYF.

The table lists this clonotype with many counts. The chain combines TRBV28 with TRBJ2-7, with 7 bases lining up with TRBD2. Per the germline V gene, CDR1 is MDHEN and CDR2 is SYDVKM. The CDR3 covers 14 residues. V lost 6 bases, J lost 2 bases, and 7 bases stayed unmatched. CDR3 nucleotide sequence: TGTGCCAGCAGCCTTCGGGGGGAAACCTACGAGCAGTACTTC. The encoded protein is CASSLRGETYEQYF.

This clonotype occurred many times. The chain links TRBV7-2 to TRBJ2-7; D call uncertain. Germline V gives CDR1 SGHTA, CDR2 FQGNSA. The V gene lost 2 bases and the J gene lost 4 bases, with 9 bases spanning the gap. This CDR3 region has 13 residues. The CDR3 nucleotides read TGTGCCAGCAGCTTAAGAGTAGGATACGAGCAGTACTTC. Its protein is CASSLRVGYEQYF.

This sequence joins TRBV20-1 and TRBJ2-1; 10 bases agree with TRBD1. The CDR3 consists of 15 residues. Germline CDR1 and CDR2: DFQATT and SNEGSKA (reference sequence). With 5 bases clipped from V and 6 bases from J, the junction kept 10 bases outside the gene matches. CDR3 DNA: TGCAGTGCTCACTCGGCGACAGGGGGCCGCAATGAGCAGTTCTTC. As protein: CSAHSATGGRNEQFF.

V usage is TRBV12-3 or TRBV12-4 and J usage is TRBJ1-1; a possible D gene is TRBD1 (5 bases). The CDR3 length is 14 residues. With 4 bases removed from V and 6 bases from J, the gap between germline ends came to 15 bases. In DNA, the CDR3 is TGTGCCAGCAGTTCAGGGACGGCTAACGCTGAAGCTTTCTTT. Translating it yields CASSSGTANAEAFF.

This clonotype was seen a handful of times. The genes are TRBV7-9 and TRBJ2-2; 10 nucleotides align to TRBD2. CDR1 and CDR2 (germline): SEHNR, FQNEAQ (reference sequence). J gave up 0 bases and V 4 bases, and 14 bases lay outside the gene matches. The CDR3 spans 20 residues. The CDR3 region is CASSSLVGSGGTSNTGELFF. CDR3 nucleotides: TGTGCCAGCAGCTCCCTTGTGGGTAGCGGGGGGACATCGAACACCGGGGAGCTGTTTTTT.

This clonotype has more than one count but fewer than ten. V gene TRBV2 combines with J gene TRBJ2-1; 13 bases map to TRBD2. The CDR3 loop spans 16 amino acids. Germline CDR1 and CDR2: SNHLY and FYNNEI. J lost 8 bases, V lost 4 bases, and 8 bases had no gene match. CDR3 nucleotide sequence: TGTGCCAGCAGTGTACCGACTAGCGGGGGGCGGGATGAGCAGTTCTTC. It is translated as CASSVPTSGGRDEQFF.

This clonotype was recorded at least ten times. This sequence joins TRBV28 and TRBJ2-3, with 7 bases fitting TRBD1. Germline V gene sequence: CDR1 MDHEN, CDR2 SYDVKM. V shed 7 bases and J 3 bases; nucleotides not matched to a gene: 13. This CDR3 contains 16 residues. For the CDR3, the DNA is TGTGCCAGCACCCGATCCGAGACAGGGTTAACAGATACGCAGTATTTT. Translating it yields CASTRSETGLTDTQYF.

For this clonotype: One junction end does not reproduce the germline sequence, and a read error may be involved. The chain joins TRBV20-1 to TRBJ1-5, with a possible D match to TRBD1 (6 bases). The CDR3 sequence is 12 residues long. Germline assignment: CDR1 DFQATT and CDR2 SNEGSKA (reference sequence). CDR3 in amino acids: CSARGGNQPQHF. The CDR3 DNA reads as TGCAGTGCCAGAGGGGGGAATCAGCCCCAGCATTTT.

This clonotype was seen a few times. The chain joins TRBV7-6 to TRBJ2-2, with 11 positions matching TRBD1. This CDR3 has 17 amino acids. Germline V gives CDR1 SGHVS, CDR2 FNYEAQ. The V and J ends lost 6 bases and 4 bases, in that order; junction bases with no gene match: 10. The CDR3 nucleotides read TGTGCCAGCAGTTACAGCCCCGGGACAGGGGGCACCGGGGAGCTGTTTTTT. Amino acids: CASSYSPGTGGTGELFF.

The chain joins TRBV10-3 to TRBJ2-1; D might be TRBD1 (7 bases). Germline CDR1 ENHRY, CDR2 SYGVKD. CDR3 length: 14 amino acids. V shed 10 bases and J shed 9 bases, with 22 bases lying between them. The CDR3 DNA follows: TGTGCCACCCAGATCCCAGGGGGGCCCGGTGAGCAGTTCTTC. It yields the protein CATQIPGGPGEQFF.

The rearrangement links TRBV14 to TRBJ1-3; D is uncertain. V was trimmed by 6 bases and J by 0 bases, leaving 15 bases between them. The CDR3 has 16 amino acids. The V gene's germline CDR1 is SGHDN and CDR2 FVKESK. The CDR3 DNA reads as TGTGCCAGCAGTCTTATTCCAGTGAGCTCTGGAAACACCATATATTTT. The encoded protein is CASSLIPVSSGNTIYF.

This clonotype occurred once. A much larger clone differs by one base, so this may be a read error. The chain has TRBV7-8 and TRBJ1-2; TRBD1 agrees at 8 bases. CDR1 and CDR2 (germline): SGHVS, FQNEAQ. With V trimmed by 5 bases and J by 7 bases, 6 bases remained unmatched. This CDR3 contains 13 residues. CDR3 sequence: CASSVGQGGGYTF. The CDR3 DNA follows: TGTGCCAGCAGCGTCGGACAGGGAGGTGGCTACACCTTC.

The count of this clonotype is one. V usage is TRBV28 and J usage is TRBJ2-1; D is possibly TRBD1 or TRBD2 (6 bases each). This CDR3 is built from 17 residues. The V gene lost 2 bases and the J gene lost 5 bases, with 19 bases spanning the gap. Per the germline V gene, CDR1 is MDHEN and CDR2 is SYDVKM. The CDR3, as DNA: TGTGCCAGCAGTTTAGGGGGGCGACGAAGTAAGGACAATGAGCAGTTCTTC. Its translation is CASSLGGRRSKDNEQFF.

This clonotype was seen at least ten times. The chain has TRBV4-1 and TRBJ2-1; 7 bases line up with TRBD1. The CDR3 extends over 19 amino acids. Trimming took 0 bases from V and 0 from J; bases not matched to a gene: 11. Germline lookup yields CDR1 MGHRA and CDR2 YSYEKL. The CDR3 is CASSQDRAGGSSSYNEQFF. DNA of the CDR3: TGCGCCAGCAGCCAAGATAGGGCAGGGGGATCGAGCTCCTACAATGAGCAGTTCTTC.

This clonotype appeared many times. The chain employs TRBV7-6 and TRBJ2-3; 8 nucleotides align to TRBD2. CDR1 is SGHVS and CDR2 is FNYEAQ in the germline V gene. The CDR3 extends over 18 amino acids. The V segment lost 2 bases and the J segment 2 bases; nucleotides outside the gene matches: 12. CDR3: CASSLSPTSGMPTDTQYF. Written as DNA, the CDR3 is TGTGCCAGCAGCTTATCCCCCACTAGCGGTATGCCCACAGATACGCAGTATTTT.

The table lists this clonotype with many counts. V gene TRBV9 combines with J gene TRBJ2-3, with 9 bases that match TRBD1. The junction had 6 bases not matched to a gene; V was cut back by 4 bases and J by 3 bases. This CDR3 region has 15 residues. CDR1 and CDR2 (germline): SGDLS, YYNGEE. CDR3 in amino acids: CASSPLQGATDTQYF. In DNA, the CDR3 is TGTGCCAGCAGCCCATTACAGGGGGCTACAGATACGCAGTATTTT.

The rearrangement uses TRBV6-2 or TRBV6-3 and TRBJ1-5; a possible D gene is TRBD1 (6 bases). In germline, CDR1 is MNHEY, CDR2 SVGEGT. The CDR3 contains 15 residues. V was cut by 5 bases and J by 0 bases, with 11 bases left in between. In nucleotides, the CDR3 is TGTGCCAGCAGTCCGGACAGCTTTAGCAATCAGCCCCAGCATTTT. This translates into CASSPDSFSNQPQHF.

The chain has TRBV20-1 and TRBJ2-7, with TRBD1 as a possible D gene (6 bases). The CDR3 totals 16 residues. Trimming shortened V by 2 bases and J by 2 bases, and 19 bases separated the two germline ends. Germline V gives CDR1 DFQATT, CDR2 SNEGSKA (reference sequence). The CDR3 region is CSARMPQGIRTYEQYF. DNA of the CDR3: TGCAGTGCTAGAATGCCACAGGGAATCAGGACCTACGAGCAGTACTTC.

This clonotype was detected a few times. The chain has TRBV28 and TRBJ2-5; D might be TRBD1 or TRBD2, each matching 6 bases. Trimming shortened V by 6 bases and J by 6 bases, and 14 bases separated the two germline ends. Germline-derived CDR1 and CDR2 are MDHEN and SYDVKM. This CDR3 has 13 residues. The CDR3 sequence: CASSPQGGKTQYF. The CDR3 nucleotides are TGTGCCAGCAGCCCCCAAGGGGGGAAGACCCAGTACTTC.

The chain couples TRBV6-6 to TRBJ2-7; 7 bases map to TRBD2. The CDR3 is 14 amino acids. Trimming took 6 bases from V and 4 from J; bases not matched to a gene: 9. CDR1 is MNHNY, CDR2 SVGAGI, per germline (reference sequence). This CDR3 reads CASSSPEGGYEQYF. The CDR3 DNA is TGTGCCAGCAGCTCCCCTGAGGGAGGGTACGAGCAGTACTTC.